The 2 T cell receptor beta chains below all came from one sample that was sequenced in a study of blood T cells in healthy people across ages (dated by TCRdb to between 2015 and 2016). Libraries were built with 5' RACE. A second PCR of about 6 to 11 cycles was performed with a sample-barcoded 5' primer and a J-beta primer mix. TCRdb ran its own pipeline on the public reads, namely fastp trimming at Q25 and MiXCR clone calling, and kept in-frame beta chains. Every distinct CDR3 protein forms one entry, paired with its most common genes and DNA. Within this sample are 1.5 million to 2 million distinct CDR3 sequences, with about two fifths of them counted one time only. More than 20% of the sample goes to the ten largest clones. Input material: blood. The source is a human donor in good health.

The V call is TRBV5-1, the J call TRBJ2-7; TRBD2 agrees at 8 bases. The CDR3 has 14 amino acids. The germline CDR1 and CDR2 sequences are SGHRS and YFSETQ. V shed 7 bases and J 2 bases; nucleotides not matched to a gene: 8. This chain's CDR3 is CASFNGGATYEQYF. The CDR3 DNA follows: TGCGCCAGCTTCAACGGGGGGGCAACCTACGAGCAGTACTTC.

The V gene is TRBV15, the J gene TRBJ2-3, with TRBD2 identical over 9 bases. With 4 bases clipped from V and 5 bases from J, the junction kept 7 bases outside the gene matches. The CDR3 spans 15 residues. Germline V CDR1 and CDR2: LNHNV, YYDKDF (reference sequence). The CDR3 DNA reads TGTGCCACCAGCATGGAGCGGGGGGTTGGAGATACGCAGTATTTT. It specifies CATSMERGVGDTQYF.